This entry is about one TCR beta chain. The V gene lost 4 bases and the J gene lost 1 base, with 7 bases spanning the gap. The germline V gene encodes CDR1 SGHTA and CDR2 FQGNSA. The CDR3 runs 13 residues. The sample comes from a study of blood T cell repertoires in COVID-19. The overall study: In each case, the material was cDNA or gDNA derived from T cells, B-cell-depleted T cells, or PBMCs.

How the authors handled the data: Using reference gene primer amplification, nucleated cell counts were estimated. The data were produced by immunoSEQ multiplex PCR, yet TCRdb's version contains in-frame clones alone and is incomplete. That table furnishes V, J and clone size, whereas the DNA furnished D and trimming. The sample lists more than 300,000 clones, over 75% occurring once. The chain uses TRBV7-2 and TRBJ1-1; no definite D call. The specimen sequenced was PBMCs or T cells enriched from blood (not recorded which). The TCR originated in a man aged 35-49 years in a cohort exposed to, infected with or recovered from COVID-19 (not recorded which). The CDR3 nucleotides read TGTGCCAGCAGCTACCGACAGAACACTGAAGCTTTCTTT. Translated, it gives CASSYRQNTEAFF.